The 10 T cell receptor beta chains below come from one sample, sequenced in a study of cytomegalovirus exposure and HLA in healthy donors. Amplification used 60 Vbeta primers and 13 Jbeta primers. The protocol was immunoSEQ multiplex PCR, while the TCRdb copy is restricted to in-frame clones and leaves out a portion. The sample has about 160,000 clones, roughly 70% seen once; the top ten hold around 3%. Sequenced input: PBMCs. These receptors were obtained from a woman aged 40 to 55 in good health and CMV-seropositive.

This chain joins TRBV13 and TRBJ2-7; 9 positions match TRBD2. CDR3 length equals 16 residues. The germline gives CDR1 PRHDT, CDR2 FYEKMQ (reference sequence). The ends lost 0 bases at V and 5 bases at J; junction bases unmatched: 8. CDR3 in amino acids: CASSLGGGRALNEQYF. The CDR3, as DNA: TGTGCCAGCAGCTTAGGCGGCGGGAGGGCATTGAACGAGCAGTACTTC. Drawing the rest from reference TRBV13 and TRBJ2-7, the complete variable domain is AAGVIQSPRHLIKEKRETATLKCYPIPRHDTVYWYQQGPGQDPQFLISFYEKMQSDKGSIPDRFSAQQFSDYHSELNMSSLELGDSALYFCASSLGGGRALNEQYFGPGTRLTVT.

This chain uses TRBV5-1 with TRBJ2-5; D perhaps matches TRBD1 (5 bases). This CDR3 comprises 13 residues. The V gene lost 0 bases and the J gene lost 6 bases, with 9 bases spanning the gap. Germline-derived CDR1 and CDR2 are SGHRS and YFSETQ. The CDR3 sequence is CASSLGRVKTQYF. The CDR3 DNA reads TGCGCCAGCAGCTTGGGCAGGGTTAAGACCCAGTACTTC.

The chain has TRBV4-3 and TRBJ1-3, with D hard to call. The germline V gene encodes CDR1 LGHNA and CDR2 YSLEER. The CDR3 has 15 amino acids. V lost 1 base and J 9 bases, leaving 16 bases between the germline ends. CDR3 bases: TGCGCCAGCAGCCAAGCCGGGGAGCCTGGAGGCACCATATATTTT. It yields the protein CASSQAGEPGGTIYF.

This sequence joins TRBV29-1 and TRBJ2-1, with D perhaps TRBD2 (6 bases). V lost 7 bases and J lost 6, with 22 bases in between. Germline V CDR1 and CDR2: SQVTM, ANQGSEA. The CDR3 is 15 amino acids. This chain's CDR3 is CSALYGTGVFNEQFF. The CDR3 bases are TGCAGCGCCTTATACGGGACGGGGGTCTTCAATGAGCAGTTCTTC.

This clone was seen a single time. This rearrangement joins TRBV4-3 to TRBJ1-6, with 10 bases identical to TRBD1. V was pared by 0 bases and J by 9 bases, with 2 bases of the junction left unmatched. CDR1 LGHNA and CDR2 YSLEER come from the germline V gene. CDR3 length: 15 amino acids. In DNA form, the CDR3 reads TGCGCCAGCAGCCAAGATCGGACAGGGGGTTCACCCCTCCACTTT. Translated, it gives CASSQDRTGGSPLHF.

The chain has TRBV4-3 and TRBJ1-4, with a possible D match to TRBD1 (5 bases). Trimming removed 3 bases from V and 4 bases from J, with 12 bases in between. This CDR3 comprises 15 residues. Germline assignment: CDR1 LGHNA and CDR2 YSLEER. Written as DNA, the CDR3 is TGCGCCAGCAGCCACGGGGGACGGTATAATGAAAAACTGTTTTTT. This encodes CASSHGGRYNEKLFF.

Only one count was recorded for this clone. The chain couples TRBV28 to TRBJ2-5; TRBD2 matches 12 bases. The end of the DNA fits TRBJ2-7 better, so the J call may be wrong. Germline assignment: CDR1 MDHEN and CDR2 SYDVKM. This CDR3 contains 17 residues. The CDR3, as DNA: TGTGCCAGCACCCGAGGACTAGCGGGATTTCTCTCCTACGAGCAGTACTTC. Its protein is CASTRGLAGFLSYEQYF.

For this clone: One end of the junction does not line up with germline, which may come from a read error. CDR3 nucleotide sequence: TGTGCCAGCAGTCACCGGGACAAGGATTCACCCCCCCACTTT. Translating gives CASSHRDKDSPPHF. The V and J genes are TRBV6-5 and TRBJ1-6; possibly TRBD1 for D (6 bases). The germline V gene has CDR1 MNHEY and CDR2 SVGAGI. This CDR3 is 14 amino acids long.

The chain recombines TRBV6-5 with TRBJ1-2, with a tentative D call TRBD1 (6 bases). V was cut by 2 bases and J by 4 bases, with 8 bases left in between. Germline loops: CDR1 MNHEY, CDR2 SVGAGI. CDR3 length: 13 amino acids. Here the CDR3 DNA reads TGTGCCAGCAGTTACGCACAGGGCTATGGCTACACCTTC. It translates to CASSYAQGYGYTF.

DNA for the CDR3: TGTGCCAGCAGCTTGCAGGGTGGCTCTGGAAACACCATATATTTT. Protein product: CASSLQGGSGNTIYF. The V and J genes are TRBV5-4 and TRBJ1-3; maybe TRBD1 (5 bases). Per the germline V gene, CDR1 is SGHNT and CDR2 is YYREEE (reference sequence). The ends were cut back, 1 base at V and 0 bases at J, with 8 bases in the middle. The CDR3 has 15 amino acids.